The 20 T cell receptor beta chains in this list originate from one sample, sequenced in a study of blood T cell repertoires in COVID-19. The table came from immunoSEQ multiplex PCR; TCRdb's copy has only in-frame clones and leaves some out. The data contain 300,000 to 450,000 clones, around 90% of them singletons. Source material: PBMCs or T cells enriched from blood (not recorded which). The origin of the receptors is a woman between 18 and 30 years old who had recovered from COVID-19.

This clone was recorded only once. The V gene is TRBV5-1, the J gene TRBJ2-4; D is unresolved. CDR1 and CDR2 from the germline V gene are SGHRS and YFSETQ. V lost 2 bases to trimming and J lost 0 bases, with 15 bases between them. The CDR3 has 17 residues. CDR3 nucleotides: TGCGCCAGCAGCTTACCCACCCCTACCCTAGCCAAAAACATTCAGTACTTC. Protein product: CASSLPTPTLAKNIQYF.

The chain couples TRBV6-5 to TRBJ1-2, with 7 bases aligning to TRBD1. V shed 4 bases, J shed 2 bases, and the junction held 7 bases outside the gene matches. The CDR3 spans 15 residues. Germline CDR1 reads MNHEY; CDR2 reads SVGAGI. CDR3 protein: CASSSQTGSNYGYTF. Written as DNA, the CDR3 is TGTGCCAGCAGTTCTCAGACAGGGAGCAACTATGGCTACACCTTC.

J is TRBJ2-5 and V is TRBV6-5; 9 nucleotides line up with TRBD1. V trimming: 6 bases; J trimming: 5 bases; junction bases outside the gene matches: 4. CDR1 and CDR2 (germline): MNHEY, SVGAGI. The CDR3 contains 13 residues. The CDR3 loop is CASSPDRGETQYF. The CDR3 DNA is TGTGCCAGCAGCCCGGACAGGGGCGAGACCCAGTACTTC.

This clone has a single count. The gene calls are TRBV6-5 and TRBJ1-1; D may be TRBD1 (5 bases). V lost 3 bases and J 5 bases, leaving 13 bases between the germline ends. Germline V gives CDR1 MNHEY, CDR2 SVGAGI. The CDR3 extends over 14 amino acids. The CDR3 region is CASSYVSGGTEAFF. CDR3 sequence (DNA): TGTGCCAGCAGTTATGTCTCCGGGGGTACTGAAGCTTTCTTT.

V usage is TRBV12-3 or TRBV12-4 and J usage is TRBJ1-2; 7 nucleotides match TRBD1. V lost 6 bases and J lost 8; bases outside the gene matches: 9. The CDR3 has 13 amino acids. Here the CDR3 reads CASRAWTGGGYTF. The CDR3 DNA follows: TGTGCCAGCAGGGCTTGGACAGGTGGAGGCTACACCTTC.

V is TRBV19 and J is TRBJ2-3; D might be TRBD2 (5 bases). The CDR3 length is 14 residues. Looked up from germline, CDR1 is LNHDA and CDR2 is SQIVND (reference sequence). Trimming took off 3 bases at V and 4 bases at J, with 11 bases between the two ends. CDR3 protein: CASSMLLAPDTQYF. In DNA, the CDR3 is TGTGCCAGTAGTATGTTGCTAGCCCCAGATACGCAGTATTTT.

The chain is built from TRBV27 and TRBJ2-4; 7 bases fit TRBD1. This CDR3 is built from 17 residues. V gave up 4 bases and J gave up 0 bases; unmatched junction bases: 9. From germline, CDR1 is MNHEY and CDR2 SMNVEV (reference sequence). CDR3 DNA sequence: TGTGCCAGCAGTTCGAGGACAGGCAGACTAGCCAAAAACATTCAGTACTTC. Translated, it gives CASSSRTGRLAKNIQYF.

The chain has TRBV4-1 and TRBJ1-1, with D tentatively TRBD1 (5 bases). The CDR3 has 16 residues. The V gene lost 1 base and the J gene lost 1 base, with 13 bases spanning the gap. CDR1 is MGHRA and CDR2 is YSYEKL in the germline V gene. For the CDR3, the DNA is TGCGCCAGCAGCCAAGTTGGGGCGCAGGGGAACACTGAAGCTTTCTTT. Translating it yields CASSQVGAQGNTEAFF.

The chain is built from TRBV5-1 and TRBJ1-3; D not certain. The CDR3 is 13 amino acids. Germline V gene sequence: CDR1 SGHRS, CDR2 YFSETQ. The V end lost 1 base, the J end lost 4 bases, and 6 bases lay between the germline ends. The CDR3 here is CASSLTGGNTIYF. CDR3 bases: TGCGCCAGCAGCTTGACGGGAGGAAACACCATATATTTT.

The chain joins TRBV2 to TRBJ1-5; weak D call: TRBD1 (6 bases). CDR1 and CDR2 from the germline V gene are SNHLY and FYNNEI. CDR3 length equals 18 residues. The germline V and J ends were trimmed by 1 base and 2 bases, with 18 bases remaining between them. CDR3 bases: TGTGCCAGCAGTGAAGTCTTAAGGACAGCCCGGGGCAATCAGCCCCAGCATTTT. It translates to CASSEVLRTARGNQPQHF.

V and J are TRBV11-2 and TRBJ2-3; D is possibly TRBD2 (5 bases). Germline V gene lookup returns CDR1 SGHAT and CDR2 FQNNGV. V was shortened by 5 bases and J by 2 bases, with 11 bases between the two germline ends. This CDR3 comprises 14 residues. Here the CDR3 DNA reads TGTGCCAGCAGCCGAGGGTCCTACACAGATACGCAGTATTTT. It codes for CASSRGSYTDTQYF.

V is TRBV19 and J is TRBJ2-7, with TRBD1 matching over 10 bases. Germline V gene sequence: CDR1 LNHDA, CDR2 SQIVND (reference sequence). This CDR3 has 12 residues. CDR3 nucleotide sequence: TGTGCGTCGGGACAGGGGAGCTACGAGCAGTACTTC. Translation gives CASGQGSYEQYF. The full variable domain, rest sourced from reference TRBV19 and TRBJ2-7, is DGGITQSPKYLFRKEGQNVTLSCEQNLNHDAMYWYRQDPGQGLRLIYYSQIVNDFQKGDIAEGYSVSREKKESFPLTVTSAQKNPTAFYLCASGQGSYEQYFGPGTRLTVT.

V is TRBV28 and J is TRBJ1-1, with D perhaps TRBD1 (5 bases). Per the germline V gene, CDR1 is MDHEN and CDR2 is SYDVKM. V gave up 3 bases and J gave up 4 bases, with 12 bases separating them. The CDR3 runs to 14 residues. The CDR3 here is CASSFQGGRTEAFF. Written as DNA, the CDR3 is TGTGCCAGCAGTTTCCAGGGAGGTCGCACTGAAGCTTTCTTT.

The gene calls are TRBV3-1 (or the pseudogene TRBV3-2) and TRBJ1-4; TRBD1 matches at 9 bases. There are 16 residues in the CDR3. J gave up 5 bases and V 3 bases, and 7 bases lay outside the gene matches. The germline gives CDR1 LGHDT, CDR2 YNNKEL (reference sequence). The CDR3 bases are TGTGCCAGCAGCCACCTTTCCGGGACAGGGAATGAAAAACTGTTTTTT. Residues: CASSHLSGTGNEKLFF.

The chain employs TRBV5-1 and TRBJ2-7, with TRBD2 matching over 7 bases. The V and J ends lost 0 bases and 0 bases, in that order; junction bases with no gene match: 6. CDR1 is SGHRS, CDR2 YFSETQ, per germline. This CDR3 has 16 amino acids. Here the CDR3 DNA reads TGCGCCAGCAGCTTGGACCCCAGCGGGGTCTCCTACGAGCAGTACTTC. Translated: CASSLDPSGVSYEQYF.

The chain couples TRBV2 to TRBJ2-6; 8 bases map to TRBD2. This CDR3 spans 15 amino acids. Germline CDR1 SNHLY, CDR2 FYNNEI. V shed 6 bases and J 1 base; nucleotides not matched to a gene: 2. CDR3 DNA sequence: TGTGCCAGCAGGCGGGAGGTGTCTGGGGCCAACGTCCTGACTTTC. Translating it yields CASRREVSGANVLTF.

The gene calls are TRBV6-6 and TRBJ2-1, with D perhaps TRBD2 (5 bases). The CDR3 runs to 15 residues. CDR1 and CDR2 (germline): MNHNY, SVGAGI (reference sequence). Trimming stripped 3 bases from V and 5 bases from J, with 14 bases between. The CDR3 coding sequence is TGTGCCAGCAGTTATCAGCGGAGGAATCACAATGAGCAGTTCTTC. Translated, it gives CASSYQRRNHNEQFF.

This CDR3 is CASSLAGPVTDTQYF. CDR3 sequence (DNA): TGTGCCAGCAGCTTAGCGGGGCCAGTCACAGATACGCAGTATTTT. The chain is built from TRBV7-8 and TRBJ2-3; D might be TRBD1 (5 bases). There are 15 residues in the CDR3. Germline CDR1 is SGHVS and CDR2 is FQNEAQ. V gave up 0 bases and J gave up 2 bases, with 9 bases separating them.

The chain carries TRBV19 and TRBJ2-3; 8 nucleotides agree with TRBD2. This CDR3 contains 17 residues. The V and J ends lost 3 bases and 2 bases, in that order; junction bases with no gene match: 10. Germline CDR1 reads LNHDA; CDR2 reads SQIVND (reference sequence). The CDR3 loop reads CASSMGPERGYTDTQYF. The CDR3 DNA follows: TGTGCCAGTAGTATGGGCCCGGAGCGGGGGTACACAGATACGCAGTATTTT.

The rearrangement joins TRBV28 to TRBJ2-5, with D possibly TRBD1 on 5 matching bases. Germline V gives CDR1 MDHEN, CDR2 SYDVKM. Trimming took 2 bases from V and 3 from J, leaving 13 bases between them. The CDR3 spans 15 residues. CDR3 sequence (DNA): TGTGCCAGCAGTTTAGCGCAGGGTGGGAAAGAGACCCAGTACTTC. Encoded protein: CASSLAQGGKETQYF.